These T cell receptor beta chains were read from a single sample in a study of T cells in localized non-small cell lung cancer. The protocol was immunoSEQ multiplex PCR, while the TCRdb copy is restricted to in-frame clones and leaves out a portion. The sample has about 40,000 clones, 75% to 90% seen once. Sequences were derived from peripheral blood, sampled before any cancer treatment. Receptor source: a man aged 40-75 years with stage I lung adenocarcinoma. CDR3s include the opening cysteine and the closing phenylalanine or tryptophan. A D gene is named only where the DNA matches it firmly. Clone size is shown for a subset of rows, as once, few, many or a class of expanded clone.

TRBJ2-2	15	once	TRBV29-1	TRBD2	TGCAGCGTCGGGCGTACTAGCGTAAACACCGGGGAGCTGTTTTTT	CSVGRTSVNTGELFF
TRBJ2-3	15	.	TRBV28	TRBD2	TGTGCCAGCAGTTCGCTAGCGGGGCGCACAGATACGCAGTATTTT	CASSSLAGRTDTQYF
TRBJ2-3	12	.	TRBV28	TRBD2	TGTGCCACCCGGACTAGCGGGAATACGCAGTATTTT	CATRTSGNTQYF
TRBJ2-7	15	.	TRBV11-2	TRBD2	TGTGCCAGCAGCACGGAGGCGGGAGTTTACTACGAGCAGTACTTC	CASSTEAGVYYEQYF
TRBJ2-7	14	.	TRBV25-1	.	TGTGCCAGCAGTGAAGCCGGGCTCCACTACGAGCAGTACTTC	CASSEAGLHYEQYF
TRBJ1-5	12	.	TRBV6-5	.	TGTGCCAGCAGATTACAGGGTCAGCCCCAGCATTTT	CASRLQGQPQHF
TRBJ2-3	15	.	TRBV29-1	TRBD1	TGCAGCGCCTCTAAGGGGGGACAGGGCACAGATACGCAGTATTTT	CSASKGGQGTDTQYF
TRBJ2-1	15	.	TRBV9	TRBD2	TGTGCCAGCAGCGTAGTGAGCGGGAGGGCCTATGAGCAGTTCTTC	CASSVVSGRAYEQFF
TRBJ1-2	18	.	TRBV4-2	.	TGTGCCAGCAGCCAAGATCTAAGGGGGGGGACCGGTAACTATGGCTACACCTTC	CASSQDLRGGTGNYGYTF
TRBJ2-5	13	.	TRBV28	TRBD2	TGTGCCAGCAGTTTATTTGGGGGGGGGACCCAGTACTTC	CASSLFGGGTQYF
TRBJ2-1	14	.	TRBV19	TRBD2	TGTGCCAGTAGTATCAGCGGGAGGGGCAATGAGCAGTTCTTC	CASSISGRGNEQFF
TRBJ2-2	14	once	TRBV11-3	.	TGTGCCAGCAGCTTAGGCCGGAACACCGGGGAGCTGTTTTTT	CASSLGRNTGELFF
TRBJ2-3	12	.	TRBV7-2	.	TGTGCCAGCAGCTTAGGGCCAGATACGCAGTATTTT	CASSLGPDTQYF
TRBJ1-5	17	.	TRBV6-1	TRBD1	TGTGCCAGCAGTGAGGCCTTCTGGGACAGGGTCAATCAGCCCCAGCATTTT	CASSEAFWDRVNQPQHF
TRBJ2-1	14	.	TRBV2	TRBD1	TGTGCCAGCACCGCCACAGGGGGCTCGAATGAGCAGTTCTTC	CASTATGGSNEQFF
TRBJ2-5	16	.	TRBV5-8	.	TGTGCCAGCAGCTCGGGAGGCGGAGGGGGCAGCGAGACCCAGTACTTC	CASSSGGGGGSETQYF
TRBJ1-6	18	once	TRBV28	TRBD1	TGTGCCAGCAGACCGGGACAGGGAAGATCTGGATGGAATTCACCCCTCCACTTT	CASRPGQGRSGWNSPLHF
TRBJ2-4	16	.	TRBV14	.	TGTGCCAGCAGCCAAGCCCCCCTTGGAGCCAAAAACATTCAGTACTTC	CASSQAPLGAKNIQYF
TRBJ2-3	16	.	TRBV5-6	.	TGTGCCAGCAGCTTCAGGGGTGGCGGGAGTATAAATACGCAGTATTTT	CASSFRGGGSINTQYF
TRBJ2-7	14	once	TRBV5-4	TRBD2	TGTGCCAGCAGCATAGCGGGGAGAGGGTTCGAGCAGTACTTC	CASSIAGRGFEQYF
TRBJ2-7	15	.	TRBV4-1	.	TGCGCCAGCAGCCTCGGGGCTAGTCAAGGCTACGAGCAGTACTTC	CASSLGASQGYEQYF
TRBJ2-5	13	.	TRBV30	.	TGTGCCTGGAGTCACTACCTCGAGGAGACCCAGTACTTC	CAWSHYLEETQYF
TRBJ1-5	15	.	TRBV6-9	.	TGTGCCAGCAGTTCCCCCCCCCGGAAATGGAGGCCCCAGCATTTT	CASSSPPRKWRPQHF